A selection of T cell receptor beta chains follows, all from one sample in a study of shared clonotypes between healthy human individuals. Sequenced by immunoSEQ multiplex PCR; TCRdb stores in-frame clones only, minus some. The sample records about 490,000 clones, more than 65% being singletons. The specimen sequenced was PBMCs. These receptors were collected from a woman aged 40 to 49 in good health. Some clones in this sample may be carry-over from other donors' samples. CDR3s include the opening cysteine and the closing phenylalanine or tryptophan. D genes are given only for firm matches. A clone size is listed for some rows: how often the clone was seen (once, few, many), or a class if it is expanded.

- | TRBD1 | TRBJ2-7 | TRBV6-5 | TGTGCCAGCAGTTACCGTCCCGGGACAGTCTCCTACGAGCAGTACTTC | CASSYRPGTVSYEQYF
- | - | TRBJ2-3 | TRBV9 | TGTGCCAGCAGCCCTCAAACAGGCACAGATACGCAGTATTTT | CASSPQTGTDTQYF
- | TRBD1 | TRBJ2-1 | TRBV11-2 | TGTGCCAGCAGCTTCTTGGGACAGGCCTACTACAATGAGCAGTTCTTC | CASSFLGQAYYNEQFF
- | - | TRBJ2-2 | TRBV19 | TGTGCCAGTAGTACGACCGGAGGGACCGGGGAGCTGTTTTTT | CASSTTGGTGELFF
- | - | TRBJ1-1 | TRBV2 | TGTGCCAGCAGTGACAGAGCAGTGGAAGCTTTCTTT | CASSDRAVEAFF
- | - | TRBJ2-7 | TRBV6-5 | TGTGCCAGCAGTTACTGGGGTGTGGGAGAGCCCTTAGAGCAGTACTTC | CASSYWGVGEPLEQYF
once | - | TRBJ1-1 | TRBV5-6 | TGTGCCAGCAACCCAAGGAGGGTGGGGAACACTGAAGCTTTCTTT | CASNPRRVGNTEAFF
- | - | TRBJ2-7 | TRBV11-1 | TGTGCCAGCAGCCCGGTTGGGCGGAACTACGAGCAGTACTTC | CASSPVGRNYEQYF
- | - | TRBJ2-5 | TRBV6-5 | TGTGCCAGCAGTTACAGTTGGTACCAAGAGACCCAGTACTTC | CASSYSWYQETQYF
- | - | TRBJ1-5 | TRBV10-3 | TGTGCCATCAGTGAAGGACAGCCCTCTGATCAGCCCCAGCATTTT | CAISEGQPSDQPQHF
- | - | TRBJ2-7 | TRBV28 | TGTGCCAGCAGTTCGAATTACGAGCAGTACTTC | CASSSNYEQYF
- | - | TRBJ1-1 | TRBV2 | TGTGCCAGCAGTGAATCCAGGGGCACTGAAGCTTTCTTT | CASSESRGTEAFF
- | TRBD2 | TRBJ2-3 | TRBV7-2 | TGTGCCAGCAGCTTAGTCGGACTAGCGGGAACCACAGATACGCAGTATTTT | CASSLVGLAGTTDTQYF
- | - | TRBJ2-2 | TRBV4-3 | TGCGCCAGCAGCCAGCGGTACTACGGGACGGGGGCAAACACCGGGGAGCTGTTTTTT | CASSQRYYGTGANTGELFF
- | TRBD2 | TRBJ2-7 | TRBV7-8 | TGTGCCAGCAGCCCCACTCCTTATGAAGCGGGACCTGTCTACGAGCAGTACTTC | CASSPTPYEAGPVYEQYF
- | - | TRBJ1-1 | TRBV10-2 | TGCGCCAGCACCGGACAGCGGAACACTGAAGCTTTCTTT | CASTGQRNTEAFF
many | TRBD1 | TRBJ2-1 | TRBV11-2 | TGTGCCAGCAGCTTAATGGGCAGGGGGATCAATGAGCAGTTCTTC | CASSLMGRGINEQFF
- | TRBD2 | TRBJ2-2 | TRBV28 | TGTGCCAGCAGTTTACCTAGCGGGAGTGGGTCCGGGGAGCTGTTTTTT | CASSLPSGSGSGELFF
- | - | TRBJ2-3 | TRBV27 | TGTGCCAGCAGTCAACACCGGACAGGCACAGATACGCAGTATTTT | CASSQHRTGTDTQYF